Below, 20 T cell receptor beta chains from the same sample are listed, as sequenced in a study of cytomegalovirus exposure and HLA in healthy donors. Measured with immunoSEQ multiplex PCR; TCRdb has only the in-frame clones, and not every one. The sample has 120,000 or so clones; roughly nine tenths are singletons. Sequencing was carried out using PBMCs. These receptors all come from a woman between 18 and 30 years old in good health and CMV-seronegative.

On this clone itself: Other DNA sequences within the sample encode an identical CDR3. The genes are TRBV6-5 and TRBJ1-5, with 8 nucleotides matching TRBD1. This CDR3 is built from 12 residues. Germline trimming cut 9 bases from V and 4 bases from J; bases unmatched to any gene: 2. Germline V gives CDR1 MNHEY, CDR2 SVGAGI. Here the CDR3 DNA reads TGTGCCAGTGGGACAGGTAATCAGCCCCAGCATTTT. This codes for CASGTGNQPQHF.

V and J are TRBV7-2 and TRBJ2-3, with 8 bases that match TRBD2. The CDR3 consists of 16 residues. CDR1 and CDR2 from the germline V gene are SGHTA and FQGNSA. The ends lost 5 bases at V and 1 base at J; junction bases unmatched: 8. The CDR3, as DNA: TGTGCCAGCAGCGCCTCTGCGGGGGGACGCACAGATACGCAGTATTTT. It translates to CASSASAGGRTDTQYF.

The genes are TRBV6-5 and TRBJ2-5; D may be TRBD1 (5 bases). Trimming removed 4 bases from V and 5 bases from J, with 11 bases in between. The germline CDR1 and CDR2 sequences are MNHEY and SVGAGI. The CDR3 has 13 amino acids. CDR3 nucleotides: TGTGCCAGCAGTTTCGACAGTAGGGAGACCCAGTACTTC. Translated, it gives CASSFDSRETQYF.

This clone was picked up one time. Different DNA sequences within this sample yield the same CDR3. CDR3 nucleotide sequence: TGCTCCGGACAGGTCCCTACCTACAATGAGCAGTTCTTC. Translation: CSGQVPTYNEQFF. This chain uses TRBV29-1 with TRBJ2-1, with 7 bases aligning to TRBD1. This CDR3 region has 13 residues. Germline assignment: CDR1 SQVTM and CDR2 ANQGSEA.

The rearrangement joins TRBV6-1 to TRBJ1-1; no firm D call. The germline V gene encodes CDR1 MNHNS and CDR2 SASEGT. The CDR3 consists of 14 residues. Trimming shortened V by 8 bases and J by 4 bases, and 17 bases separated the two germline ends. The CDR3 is CASPPLPGSTEAFF. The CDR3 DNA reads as TGTGCCAGCCCCCCACTCCCTGGGAGCACTGAAGCTTTCTTT.

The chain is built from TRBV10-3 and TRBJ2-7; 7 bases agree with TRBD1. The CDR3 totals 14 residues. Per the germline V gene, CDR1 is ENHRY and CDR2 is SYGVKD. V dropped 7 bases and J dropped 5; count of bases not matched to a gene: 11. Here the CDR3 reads CAINRGQPGDEQYV. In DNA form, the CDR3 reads TGTGCCATCAACCGGGGACAGCCCGGGGACGAGCAGTACGTC.

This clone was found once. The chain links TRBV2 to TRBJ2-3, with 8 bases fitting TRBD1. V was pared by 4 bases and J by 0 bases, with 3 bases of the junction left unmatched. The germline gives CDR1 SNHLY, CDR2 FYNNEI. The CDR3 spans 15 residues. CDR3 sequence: CASSVRGPSTDTQYF. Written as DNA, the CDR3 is TGTGCCAGCAGTGTCAGGGGGCCTAGCACAGATACGCAGTATTTT.

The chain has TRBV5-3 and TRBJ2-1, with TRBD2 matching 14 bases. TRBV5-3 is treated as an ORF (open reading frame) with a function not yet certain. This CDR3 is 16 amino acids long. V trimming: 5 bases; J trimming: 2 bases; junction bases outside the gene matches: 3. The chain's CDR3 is CARRPGLAGAYNEQFF. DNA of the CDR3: TGTGCCAGAAGGCCGGGACTAGCGGGGGCCTACAATGAGCAGTTCTTC.

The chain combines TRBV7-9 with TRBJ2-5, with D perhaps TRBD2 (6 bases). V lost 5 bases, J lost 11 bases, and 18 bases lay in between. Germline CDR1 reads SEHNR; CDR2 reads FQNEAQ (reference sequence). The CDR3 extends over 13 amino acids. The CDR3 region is CASSPPAAAGQYF. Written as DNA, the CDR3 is TGTGCCAGCAGCCCTCCAGCAGCCGCGGGGCAGTACTTC.

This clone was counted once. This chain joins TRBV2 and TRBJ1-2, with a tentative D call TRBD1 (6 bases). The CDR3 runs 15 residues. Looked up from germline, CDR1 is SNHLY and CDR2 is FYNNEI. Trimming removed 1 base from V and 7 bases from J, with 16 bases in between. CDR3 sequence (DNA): TGTGCCAGCAGTGAAGTGAGATCAGGGGACGGTGGCTACACCTTC. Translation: CASSEVRSGDGGYTF.

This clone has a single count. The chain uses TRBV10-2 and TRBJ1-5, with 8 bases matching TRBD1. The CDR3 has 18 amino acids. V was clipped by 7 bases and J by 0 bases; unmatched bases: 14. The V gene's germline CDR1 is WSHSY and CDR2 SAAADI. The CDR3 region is CASTERTGNTYSNQPQHF. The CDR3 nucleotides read TGCGCCAGCACCGAACGGACAGGGAATACCTATAGCAATCAGCCCCAGCATTTT.

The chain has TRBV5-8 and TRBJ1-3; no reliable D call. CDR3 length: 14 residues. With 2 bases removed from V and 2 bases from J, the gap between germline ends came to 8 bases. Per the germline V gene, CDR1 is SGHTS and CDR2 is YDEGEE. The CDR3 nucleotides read TGTGCCAGCAGCTTCTCCGTAGCTGGAAACACCATATATTTT. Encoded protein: CASSFSVAGNTIYF.

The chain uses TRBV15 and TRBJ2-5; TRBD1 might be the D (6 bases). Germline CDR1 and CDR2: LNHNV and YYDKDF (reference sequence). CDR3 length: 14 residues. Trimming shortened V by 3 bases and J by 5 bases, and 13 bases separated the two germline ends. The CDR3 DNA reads TGTGCCACCAGCAGTACCCAGGGGTGGGAGACCCAGTACTTC. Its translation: CATSSTQGWETQYF.

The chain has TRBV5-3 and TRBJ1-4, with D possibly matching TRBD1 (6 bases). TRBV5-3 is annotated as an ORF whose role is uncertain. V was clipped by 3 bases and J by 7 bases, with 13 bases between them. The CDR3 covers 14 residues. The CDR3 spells CARSSSGEIEKLFF. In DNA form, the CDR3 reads TGTGCCAGAAGCTCCTCAGGGGAAATTGAAAAACTGTTTTTT.

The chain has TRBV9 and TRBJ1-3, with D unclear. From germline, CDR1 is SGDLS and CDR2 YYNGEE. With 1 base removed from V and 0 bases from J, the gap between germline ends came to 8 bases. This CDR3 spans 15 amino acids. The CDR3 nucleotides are TGTGCCAGCAGCGTACACCCGAGCTCTGGAAACACCATATATTTT. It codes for CASSVHPSSGNTIYF.

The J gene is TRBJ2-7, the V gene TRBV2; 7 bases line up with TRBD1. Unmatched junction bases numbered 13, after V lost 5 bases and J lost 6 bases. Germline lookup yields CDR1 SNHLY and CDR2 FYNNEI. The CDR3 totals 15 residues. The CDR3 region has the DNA TGTGCCAGCAGTTTGTCGGGACAGTCAACGAGCGAGCAGTACTTC. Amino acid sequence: CASSLSGQSTSEQYF.

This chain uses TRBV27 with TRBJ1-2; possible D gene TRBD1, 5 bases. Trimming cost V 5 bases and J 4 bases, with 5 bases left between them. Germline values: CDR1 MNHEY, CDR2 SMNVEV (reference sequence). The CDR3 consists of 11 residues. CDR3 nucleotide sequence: TGTGCCAGCAGTGACAGCTATGGCTACACCTTC. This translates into CASSDSYGYTF.

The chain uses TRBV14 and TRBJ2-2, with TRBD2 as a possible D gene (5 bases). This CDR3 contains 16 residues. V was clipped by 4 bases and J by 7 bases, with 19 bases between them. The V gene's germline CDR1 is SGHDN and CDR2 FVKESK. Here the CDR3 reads CASSPPYAGTGGELFF. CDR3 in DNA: TGTGCCAGCAGCCCCCCTTATGCGGGTACGGGCGGGGAGCTGTTTTTT.

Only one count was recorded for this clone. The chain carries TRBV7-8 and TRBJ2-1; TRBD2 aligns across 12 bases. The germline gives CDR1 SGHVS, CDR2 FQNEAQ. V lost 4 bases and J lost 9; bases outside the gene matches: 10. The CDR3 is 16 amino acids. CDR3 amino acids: CASSSSGGALIGEQFF. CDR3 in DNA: TGTGCCAGCAGCTCTAGCGGGGGGGCCTTAATTGGTGAGCAGTTCTTC.

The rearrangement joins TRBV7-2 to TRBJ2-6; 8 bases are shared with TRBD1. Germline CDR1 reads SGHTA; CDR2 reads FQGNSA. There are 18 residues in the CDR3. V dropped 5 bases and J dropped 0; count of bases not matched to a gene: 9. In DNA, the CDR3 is TGTGCCAGCAGCCCGGGACAGGTCCTCCTCTCTGGGGCCAACGTCCTGACTTTC. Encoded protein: CASSPGQVLLSGANVLTF.